The rows below give T cell receptor beta chains drawn from one sample of a study of blood T cell repertoires in COVID-19. Profiling relied on immunoSEQ multiplex PCR, and the TCRdb table lists in-frame clones only, not all of them. Of roughly 310,000 clones in the sample, approximately 90% are singletons; the top ten hold approximately 4%. The sample comprised peripheral blood. The origin of the receptors is a woman in her fifties or sixties with active or convalescent COVID-19. Each CDR3 is given with its conserved first and last residue. Fields, in order: CDR3 protein, CDR3 DNA, V gene, D gene, J gene, clone size. The D gene is left open where the match is weak. The size entry is marked missing in some rows and otherwise reads once, few, many or a size class.

CDR3aa: CASLRRGSNEQFF; CDR3nt: TGTGCCAGCCTGAGACGGGGTAGCAATGAGCAGTTCTTC; v_gene: TRBV12-3/TRBV12-4; d_gene: NA; j_gene: TRBJ2-1; abundance: NA
CDR3aa: CASSLGIAEIQETQYF; CDR3nt: TGTGCCAGCAGCTTAGGTATAGCGGAAATACAAGAGACCCAGTACTTC; v_gene: TRBV7-2; d_gene: NA; j_gene: TRBJ2-5; abundance: once
CDR3aa: CASSPGQSKFYGYTF; CDR3nt: TGTGCCAGCAGTCCCGGACAGTCCAAATTCTATGGCTACACCTTC; v_gene: TRBV28; d_gene: NA; j_gene: TRBJ1-2; abundance: NA
CDR3aa: CASRAGGPYEQYF; CDR3nt: TGTGCCAGCAGAGCGGGAGGGCCCTACGAGCAGTACTTC; v_gene: TRBV28; d_gene: TRBD2; j_gene: TRBJ2-7; abundance: NA
CDR3aa: CASSPPTGTYGYTF; CDR3nt: TGTGCCAGCTCACCCCCGACAGGGACCTATGGCTACACCTTC; v_gene: TRBV18; d_gene: TRBD1; j_gene: TRBJ1-2; abundance: NA
CDR3aa: CASSLPGGSPLHF; CDR3nt: TGTGCCAGCAGTTTACCGGGAGGTTCACCCCTCCACTTT; v_gene: TRBV28; d_gene: NA; j_gene: TRBJ1-6; abundance: once
CDR3aa: CASGLVRAGYGYTF; CDR3nt: TGTGCTAGTGGTTTAGTCCGAGCCGGCTATGGCTACACCTTC; v_gene: TRBV12-5; d_gene: NA; j_gene: TRBJ1-2; abundance: NA
CDR3aa: CATSDLAGGRHTQYF; CDR3nt: TGTGCCACCAGTGACTTAGCGGGAGGGAGGCATACGCAGTATTTT; v_gene: TRBV24-1; d_gene: TRBD2; j_gene: TRBJ2-3; abundance: NA
CDR3aa: CASSPGGSNTGELFF; CDR3nt: TGTGCCAGCAGCCCTGGGGGGTCGAACACCGGGGAGCTGTTTTTT; v_gene: TRBV11-2; d_gene: NA; j_gene: TRBJ2-2; abundance: NA
CDR3aa: CASSQAGPRQGNSPLHF; CDR3nt: TGCGCCAGCAGCCAAGCGGGCCCCCGGCAGGGTAATTCACCCCTCCACTTT; v_gene: TRBV4-3; d_gene: NA; j_gene: TRBJ1-6; abundance: NA
CDR3aa: CASSLGHTGVLYGYTF; CDR3nt: TGTGCCAGCAGCTTAGGCCATACAGGCGTCCTTTATGGCTACACCTTC; v_gene: TRBV11-2; d_gene: NA; j_gene: TRBJ1-2; abundance: NA
CDR3aa: CASSSAAGSHSPLHF; CDR3nt: TGTGCCAGCAGCTCCGCCGCAGGGTCACATTCACCCCTCCACTTT; v_gene: TRBV7-9; d_gene: NA; j_gene: TRBJ1-6; abundance: NA
CDR3aa: CASNRGPNNEQFF; CDR3nt: TGTGCCAGCAACAGGGGACCTAACAATGAGCAGTTCTTC; v_gene: TRBV2; d_gene: TRBD1; j_gene: TRBJ2-1; abundance: once
CDR3aa: CASTTGGGTEAFF; CDR3nt: TGTGCCAGCACTACAGGGGGCGGAACTGAAGCTTTCTTT; v_gene: TRBV6-6; d_gene: TRBD1; j_gene: TRBJ1-1; abundance: NA
CDR3aa: CASSLQINTEAFF; CDR3nt: TGTGCCAGCAGTTTACAGATAAACACTGAAGCTTTCTTT; v_gene: TRBV7-2; d_gene: NA; j_gene: TRBJ1-1; abundance: NA
CDR3aa: CASSPPGQGGQTQYF; CDR3nt: TGTGCCAGCAGTCCACCGGGACAGGGGGGGCAGACCCAGTACTTC; v_gene: TRBV2; d_gene: TRBD1; j_gene: TRBJ2-5; abundance: NA
CDR3aa: CAWSGTVEAFF; CDR3nt: TGTGCCTGGAGTGGGACAGTTGAAGCTTTCTTT; v_gene: TRBV30; d_gene: NA; j_gene: TRBJ1-1; abundance: once
CDR3aa: CASSLRGVDEKLFF; CDR3nt: TGTGCCAGCAGTTTAAGGGGTGTTGATGAAAAACTGTTTTTT; v_gene: TRBV28; d_gene: NA; j_gene: TRBJ1-4; abundance: NA
CDR3aa: CASSQNRGAYEQYF; CDR3nt: TGCGCCAGCAGCCAAAACCGCGGGGCCTACGAGCAGTACTTC; v_gene: TRBV4-3; d_gene: NA; j_gene: TRBJ2-7; abundance: NA
CDR3aa: CASSSGQGHYGYTF; CDR3nt: TGTGCCAGCAGCTCCGGACAGGGGCACTATGGCTACACCTTC; v_gene: TRBV6-5; d_gene: TRBD1; j_gene: TRBJ1-2; abundance: NA
CDR3aa: CASGTGSKTEAFF; CDR3nt: TGTGCCAGTGGGACAGGGAGTAAGACTGAAGCTTTCTTT; v_gene: TRBV19; d_gene: TRBD1; j_gene: TRBJ1-1; abundance: NA
CDR3aa: CATSTQGGDTDTQYF; CDR3nt: TGTGCCACCAGCACCCAGGGGGGTGATACAGATACGCAGTATTTT; v_gene: TRBV15; d_gene: NA; j_gene: TRBJ2-3; abundance: NA
CDR3aa: CASSPGLLEVVAGELFF; CDR3nt: TGTGCCAGCAGCCCCGGACTGCTTGAGGTGGTTGCCGGGGAGCTGTTTTTT; v_gene: TRBV5-5; d_gene: NA; j_gene: TRBJ2-2; abundance: NA
CDR3aa: CASSPGHQNTEAFF; CDR3nt: TGTGCCAGCAGTCCGGGACACCAAAACACTGAAGCTTTCTTT; v_gene: TRBV7-3; d_gene: NA; j_gene: TRBJ1-1; abundance: NA
CDR3aa: CAWSVWRPMNTEAFF; CDR3nt: TGTGCCTGGAGTGTGTGGAGGCCGATGAACACTGAAGCTTTCTTT; v_gene: TRBV30; d_gene: NA; j_gene: TRBJ1-1; abundance: NA
CDR3aa: CASSLQLAGVDTQYF; CDR3nt: TGTGCCAGCAGCCTCCAACTAGCGGGGGTAGATACGCAGTATTTT; v_gene: TRBV11-2; d_gene: TRBD2; j_gene: TRBJ2-3; abundance: NA
CDR3aa: CASKGRGNSPLHF; CDR3nt: TGTGCCAGTAAAGGGAGGGGCAATTCACCCCTCCACTTT; v_gene: TRBV19; d_gene: NA; j_gene: TRBJ1-6; abundance: NA
CDR3aa: CASSSPPGTDDSYNSPLHF; CDR3nt: TGTGCCAGCAGTAGCCCTCCCGGGACAGACGATTCCTATAATTCACCCCTCCACTTT; v_gene: TRBV6-2/TRBV6-3; d_gene: TRBD1; j_gene: TRBJ1-6; abundance: NA
CDR3aa: CASSTTNGGQYEQYF; CDR3nt: TGTGCCAGCTCCACGACTAATGGGGGACAGTACGAGCAGTACTTC; v_gene: TRBV5-4; d_gene: TRBD1; j_gene: TRBJ2-7; abundance: few
CDR3aa: CASSPQDSRNTEAFF; CDR3nt: TGTGCCAGCAGTCCACAGGACAGTAGGAACACTGAAGCTTTCTTT; v_gene: TRBV2; d_gene: NA; j_gene: TRBJ1-1; abundance: NA
CDR3aa: CASSSGNQPQHF; CDR3nt: TGTGCCAGCAGTTCCGGGAATCAGCCCCAGCATTTT; v_gene: TRBV6-6; d_gene: NA; j_gene: TRBJ1-5; abundance: NA
CDR3aa: CASSKGAVSYEQYF; CDR3nt: TGTGCCAGCAGCAAAGGGGCAGTTTCCTACGAGCAGTACTTC; v_gene: TRBV7-2; d_gene: NA; j_gene: TRBJ2-7; abundance: NA
CDR3aa: CASSRKSGNGEAFF; CDR3nt: TGCGCCAGCAGCCGAAAGAGCGGAAACGGTGAAGCTTTCTTT; v_gene: TRBV5-1; d_gene: NA; j_gene: TRBJ1-1; abundance: NA
CDR3aa: CASSYPGQGYYEQYF; CDR3nt: TGTGCCAGCAGTTACCCTGGACAGGGGTACTACGAGCAGTACTTC; v_gene: TRBV6-2/TRBV6-3; d_gene: TRBD1; j_gene: TRBJ2-7; abundance: NA
CDR3aa: CASSVGRGYTEAFF; CDR3nt: TGTGCCAGCAGTGTAGGCAGGGGGTACACTGAAGCTTTCTTT; v_gene: TRBV2; d_gene: TRBD1; j_gene: TRBJ1-1; abundance: NA
CDR3aa: CASRWGTGEVAF; CDR3nt: TGTGCCAGCAGGTGGGGGACAGGGGAAGTTGCCTTC; v_gene: TRBV2; d_gene: TRBD1; j_gene: TRBJ1-2; abundance: NA
CDR3aa: CASSVYIVRTGDGYTF; CDR3nt: TGTGCCAGTAGCGTATACATCGTTCGGACAGGGGATGGCTACACCTTC; v_gene: TRBV19; d_gene: TRBD1; j_gene: TRBJ1-2; abundance: NA
CDR3aa: CASSEDRGRELFF; CDR3nt: TGTGCCAGCAGTGAAGACAGGGGCCGGGAGCTGTTTTTT; v_gene: TRBV6-1; d_gene: TRBD1; j_gene: TRBJ2-2; abundance: NA
CDR3aa: CSVAGTSGSNPYNEQFF; CDR3nt: TGCAGCGTTGCCGGGACTAGCGGGAGTAATCCCTACAATGAGCAGTTCTTC; v_gene: TRBV29-1; d_gene: TRBD2; j_gene: TRBJ2-1; abundance: NA
CDR3aa: CAISEMAGNSQPQHF; CDR3nt: TGTGCCATCAGTGAGATGGCGGGCAACAGTCAGCCCCAGCATTTT; v_gene: TRBV10-3; d_gene: NA; j_gene: TRBJ1-5; abundance: NA
CDR3aa: CASSLTQGGRQPQHF; CDR3nt: TGTGCCAGCAGCTTAACACAGGGGGGTAGGCAGCCCCAGCATTTT; v_gene: TRBV7-2; d_gene: TRBD1; j_gene: TRBJ1-5; abundance: NA
CDR3aa: CASRLRERAGPLHEQYF; CDR3nt: TGTGCCAGCAGGCTCCGAGAAAGAGCGGGGCCCCTCCACGAGCAGTACTTC; v_gene: TRBV7-8; d_gene: TRBD2; j_gene: TRBJ2-7; abundance: many
CDR3aa: CASTRTGVSTDTQYF; CDR3nt: TGTGCCAGCACCCGTACAGGGGTAAGCACAGATACGCAGTATTTT; v_gene: TRBV9; d_gene: TRBD1; j_gene: TRBJ2-3; abundance: NA
CDR3aa: CASSLPRGTYEQYF; CDR3nt: TGTGCCAGCAGCTTACCTCGGGGTACCTACGAGCAGTACTTC; v_gene: TRBV7-2; d_gene: NA; j_gene: TRBJ2-7; abundance: NA
CDR3aa: CASSPTGYEQYF; CDR3nt: TGCGCCAGCAGCCCGACAGGGTACGAGCAGTACTTC; v_gene: TRBV5-1; d_gene: TRBD1; j_gene: TRBJ2-7; abundance: NA
CDR3aa: CASSDGHYYTF; CDR3nt: TGTGCCAGCAGCGATGGGCATTACTACACCTTC; v_gene: TRBV7-9; d_gene: NA; j_gene: TRBJ1-2; abundance: NA
CDR3aa: CASSLKTTGSSGNTIYF; CDR3nt: TGTGCCAGCAGTTTAAAAACAACGGGGAGCTCTGGAAACACCATATATTTT; v_gene: TRBV28; d_gene: NA; j_gene: TRBJ1-3; abundance: NA
CDR3aa: CSGALMNTEAFF; CDR3nt: TGCAGCGGAGCCTTAATGAACACTGAAGCTTTCTTT; v_gene: TRBV29-1; d_gene: NA; j_gene: TRBJ1-1; abundance: NA
CDR3aa: CASSRRTDGGELFF; CDR3nt: TGCGCCAGCAGCCGACGGACAGACGGCGGGGAGCTGTTTTTT; v_gene: TRBV5-1; d_gene: NA; j_gene: TRBJ2-2; abundance: NA
CDR3aa: CASSYPGAEGEQYF; CDR3nt: TGTGCCAGCAGCTATCCGGGAGCCGAGGGGGAGCAGTACTTC; v_gene: TRBV9; d_gene: NA; j_gene: TRBJ2-7; abundance: once
CDR3aa: CASSPLAGAGFGTGELFF; CDR3nt: TGTGCCAGCAGCCCCCTAGCGGGGGCCGGATTCGGGACCGGGGAGCTGTTTTTT; v_gene: TRBV5-4; d_gene: TRBD2; j_gene: TRBJ2-2; abundance: NA
CDR3aa: CASSPRGYTEAFF; CDR3nt: TGTGCCAGCAGCCCCCGGGGGTACACTGAAGCTTTCTTT; v_gene: TRBV5-4; d_gene: NA; j_gene: TRBJ1-1; abundance: NA
CDR3aa: CASSRDKPWVEEKLFF; CDR3nt: TGTGCCAGCAGCCGGGATAAACCTTGGGTGGAGGAAAAACTGTTTTTT; v_gene: TRBV7-4; d_gene: NA; j_gene: TRBJ1-4; abundance: NA
CDR3aa: CASDPGTAGNTIYF; CDR3nt: TGTGCCAGTGATCCCGGGACAGCTGGAAACACCATATATTTT; v_gene: TRBV19; d_gene: TRBD1; j_gene: TRBJ1-3; abundance: NA